The 3 T cell receptor beta chains below were found in one sample sequenced in a study of cytomegalovirus exposure and HLA in healthy donors. Assay used: immunoSEQ multiplex PCR; TCRdb lists only in-frame clones, some missing. The data show about 180,000 clones, about 89% seen once. The sequenced sample was PBMCs. These receptor sequences come from a man aged 18 to 29 in good health and CMV-seropositive.

This chain links TRBV28 with TRBJ1-2, with D unresolved. Germline V gene sequence: CDR1 MDHEN, CDR2 SYDVKM. Deletions cut 10 bases from V and 2 bases from J, with 14 bases between. The length of the CDR3 is 13 residues. CDR3 DNA: TGTGCCACTTGGGCCTCACCCAACTATGGCTACACCTTC. It yields the protein CATWASPNYGYTF.

V is TRBV7-9 and J is TRBJ2-1, with 8 bases identical to TRBD2. Germline values: CDR1 SEHNR, CDR2 FQNEAQ (reference sequence). This CDR3 has 15 residues. V lost 4 bases to trimming and J lost 9 bases; unmatched junction nucleotides: 11. The CDR3 sequence: CASSYNYDGGAEQFF. For the CDR3, the DNA is TGTGCCAGCAGCTATAACTATGACGGGGGGGCTGAGCAGTTCTTC.

The table lists this clone with a count of one. The rearrangement joins TRBV5-1 to TRBJ2-2, with 7 nucleotides matching TRBD1. This CDR3 has 14 amino acids. V trimming: 1 base; J trimming: 3 bases; junction bases outside the gene matches: 0. Germline assignment: CDR1 SGHRS and CDR2 YFSETQ. The CDR3 sequence is CASSLQGDTGELFF. CDR3 bases: TGCGCCAGCAGCTTGCAGGGGGACACCGGGGAGCTGTTTTTT.